This T cell receptor (beta chain) was sequenced for a study of T cell responses to AZD1222 COVID-19 vaccine. Timing groups of about 4 and about 12 weeks for second doses were pooled. Here immunoSEQ multiplex PCR was the method, and the copy in TCRdb shows in-frame clones only, minus some. The sample carries approximately 75,000 clones, under 90% recorded once. Findings of the study overall: Spike-specific TCRs gained breadth and depth after people received two AZD1222 doses. The peak T cell response came first, and repertoires were sampled only after it. Regions 160-218 and 743-854 held dominance among vaccine-associated CD4 TCRs, which spanned spike.

Concerning this clone: The target antigen is unknown.

V dropped 5 bases and J dropped 3 bases, with 11 bases sitting between them. CDR1 and CDR2 (germline): LNHDA, SQIVND (reference sequence). This CDR3 region has 13 residues. This TCR was recovered from an adult who received the AZD1222 COVID-19 vaccine. The chain uses TRBV19 and TRBJ2-7, with D possibly TRBD2 on 5 matching bases. Here the sequenced sample was peripheral blood, taken 28 days after the second AZD1222 dose. The CDR3 sequence is CASSWRTSYEQYF. As DNA, the CDR3 is TGTGCCAGTAGTTGGCGCACTAGCTACGAGCAGTACTTC.